The entry that follows covers one T cell receptor (beta chain) sequence. Its antigen is unknown. The input lacks base qualities; no much larger clone sits a single base away. The sample's time point label, in plain terms: about 28 days (+/-7) after the second vaccine dose. AZD1222 recipients given second doses at about 4 weeks or at about 12 weeks were pooled, since spike-specific TCR depth and breadth were not found to differ between the two schedules. The vaccinee samples were drawn from two UK trials, COV001 and COV002, one of which was a single-blind randomized controlled phase 2/3 trial testing AZD1222 (ChAdOx1 nCoV-19) in healthy adults. For TCRbeta chain sequencing, PBMC samples were collected from trial participants at day 0 and at day 28 after the second dose. From its cysteine to its phenylalanine, the CDR3 spans 12 amino acids. Only the CDR3 part of the read is kept: 36 bases, read in frame from the first base.

This sample was included in a study of T cell responses to AZD1222 COVID-19 vaccine (dated by TCRdb to 2020 to 2023). As for the study more broadly: A total of just over 230 trial participants underwent TCR sequencing, of whom nearly 210 had received two doses of AZD1222 and around 25 had received two doses of the MenACWY control vaccine. Trial participants were enrolled by age into subgroups of 18-55, 56-69 and 70-plus years, and around 140, 26 and 57 TCR-sequenced participants, respectively, were included in these subgroups.

The CDR3 regions of human TCRbeta chains were subjected to immunosequencing. From the authors' description of their analysis: Repertoire TCRs were checked for matches against a reference library of SARS-CoV-2-specific TCRs that had been generated using the MIRA antigen-specificity platform. Breadth was defined as the fraction of unique TCRs that were SARS-CoV-2-associated. Depth was defined as the fraction of total T cells that were SARS-CoV-2-associated. Using the MIRA data, each spike-specific TCR was mapped to the spike region that the TCR reacts to and placed in a CD4 or CD8 class. Log10-transformed breadth and depth values were compared by one-way ANOVA with Sidak's multiple comparisons tests. As stored in TCRdb, this immuneACCESS dataset retains in-frame rearrangements with V and J assigned. A fraction of the clones does not appear; measured against another copy, unresolved V genes explain less than half of the discrepancy, and the remainder lacks a known reason. V, J and clone size were drawn from that table, and D and trimming were deduced from the DNA. Within this sample are fewer than 200,000 clones, with around 90% of them counted one time only. The ten most abundant clones make up less than 1.3% of the sample.

Summary of the overall study and its limitations: Because no day 14 peak-response samples were available, repertoires were characterized only after the peak T cell response. Reportedly, close to half of the unique spike-specific TCRs recognized epitopes lying outside the regions that are mutated in the B.1.351 and B.1.1.7 variants. In the small 56-69-year group, the increase in depth fell short of significance, most likely because of low power. Participants were mostly white British and included more females than males, and it was suggested by the authors that clonal diversity may have been underestimated. Vaccine-associated CD4 TCRs spanned the whole spike protein, with dominant responses in regions 160-218 and 743-854. A significant rise in spike-specific TCR breadth and depth was observed after two AZD1222 doses relative to day 0 and relative to MenACWY recipients. Conclusions about previously exposed vaccinees were limited because only six or seven AZD1222 recipients were SARS-CoV-2 seropositive at baseline.

Specimen: peripheral blood, collected 28 days after the second AZD1222 dose. The clonotype originates from an adult who received the AZD1222 COVID-19 vaccine. The chain uses TRBV21-1 and TRBJ1-5. TRBV21-1 is classified as a pseudogene. The DNA reads TGTGCCAGCAGCAAATTTGAACAGCCCCAGCATTTT. This is translated as CASSKFEQPQHF.